This T cell receptor beta chain derives from a study of cytomegalovirus exposure and HLA in healthy donors. Vbeta (60) and Jbeta (13) primers were used in the PCR. Sequencing used immunoSEQ multiplex PCR; TCRdb keeps in-frame clones, though not all of them. The sample has approximately 160,000 clones, over 75% seen once. This clone came up a few times. This CDR3 spans 14 amino acids. Germline V gene data show CDR1 as SEHNR and CDR2 as FQNEAQ (reference sequence). Trimming took 1 base from V and 4 from J, leaving 8 bases between them. The origin of this receptor is a man aged 25 to 45 in good health and CMV-seropositive. This chain connects TRBV7-9 to TRBJ1-3; D is uncertain. Sequencing was performed on PBMCs. The CDR3 region has the DNA TGTGCCAGCAGCTTAGTGGCAGAAGGAAACACCATATATTTT. This translates into CASSLVAEGNTIYF.